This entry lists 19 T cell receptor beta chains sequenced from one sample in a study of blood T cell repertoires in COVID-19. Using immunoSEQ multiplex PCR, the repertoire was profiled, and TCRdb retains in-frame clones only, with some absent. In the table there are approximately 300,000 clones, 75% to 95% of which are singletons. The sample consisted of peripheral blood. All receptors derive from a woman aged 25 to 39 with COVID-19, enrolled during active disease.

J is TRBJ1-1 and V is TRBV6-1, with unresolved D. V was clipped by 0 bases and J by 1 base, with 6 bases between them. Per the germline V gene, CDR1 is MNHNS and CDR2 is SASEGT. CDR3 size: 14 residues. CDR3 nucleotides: TGTGCCAGCAGTGAAGCTGGCAAGAACACTGAAGCTTTCTTT. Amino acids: CASSEAGKNTEAFF.

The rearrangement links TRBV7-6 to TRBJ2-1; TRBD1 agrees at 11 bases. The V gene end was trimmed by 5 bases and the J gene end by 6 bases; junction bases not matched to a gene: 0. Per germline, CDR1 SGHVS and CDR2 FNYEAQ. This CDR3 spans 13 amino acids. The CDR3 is CASSGQGANEQFF. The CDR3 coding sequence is TGTGCCAGCAGCGGACAGGGGGCCAATGAGCAGTTCTTC.

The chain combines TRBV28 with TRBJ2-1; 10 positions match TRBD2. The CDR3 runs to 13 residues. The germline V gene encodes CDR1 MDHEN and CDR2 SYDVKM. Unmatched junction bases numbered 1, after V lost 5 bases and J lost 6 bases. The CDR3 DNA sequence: TGTGCCAGCAGTCCTAGCGGGAGCAATGAGCAGTTCTTC. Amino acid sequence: CASSPSGSNEQFF.

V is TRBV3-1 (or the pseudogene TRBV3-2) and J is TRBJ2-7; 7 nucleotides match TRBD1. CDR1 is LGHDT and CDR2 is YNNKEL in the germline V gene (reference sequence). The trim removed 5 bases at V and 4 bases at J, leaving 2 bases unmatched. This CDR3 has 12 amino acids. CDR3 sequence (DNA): TGTGCCAGCAGCATACAGGGGTACGAGCAGTACTTC. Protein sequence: CASSIQGYEQYF.

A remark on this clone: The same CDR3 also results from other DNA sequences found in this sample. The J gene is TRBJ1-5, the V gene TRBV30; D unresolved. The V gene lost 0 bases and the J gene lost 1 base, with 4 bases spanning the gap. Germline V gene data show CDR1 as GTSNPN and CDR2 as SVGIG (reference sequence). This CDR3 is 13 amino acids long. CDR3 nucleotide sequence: TGTGCCTGGAGTGTACAGAGCAATCAGCCCCAGCATTTT. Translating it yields CAWSVQSNQPQHF. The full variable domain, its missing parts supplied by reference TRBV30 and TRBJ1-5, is SQTIHQWPATLVQPVGSPLSLECTVEGTSNPNLYWYRQAAGRGLQLLFYSVGIGQISSEVPQNLSASRPQDRQFILSSKKLLLSDSGFYLCAWSVQSNQPQHFGDGTRLSIL.

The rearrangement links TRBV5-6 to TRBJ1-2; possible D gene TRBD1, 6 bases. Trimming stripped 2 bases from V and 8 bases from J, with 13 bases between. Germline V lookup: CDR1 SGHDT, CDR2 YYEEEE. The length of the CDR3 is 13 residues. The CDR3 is CASSFPGVRGYTF. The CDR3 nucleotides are TGTGCCAGCAGCTTTCCAGGGGTAAGAGGCTACACCTTC.

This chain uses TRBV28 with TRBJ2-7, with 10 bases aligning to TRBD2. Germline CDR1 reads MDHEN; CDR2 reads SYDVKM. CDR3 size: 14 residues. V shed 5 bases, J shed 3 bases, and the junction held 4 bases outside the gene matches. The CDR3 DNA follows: TGTGCCAGCAGTCCGCGGACTAGCGGCTACGAGCAGTACTTC. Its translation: CASSPRTSGYEQYF. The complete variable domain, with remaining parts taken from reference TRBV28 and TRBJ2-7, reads DVKVTQSSRYLVKRTGEKVFLECVQDMDHENMFWYRQDPGLGLRLIYFSYDVKMKEKGDIPEGYSVSREKKERFSLILESASTNQTSMYLCASSPRTSGYEQYFGPGTRLTVT.

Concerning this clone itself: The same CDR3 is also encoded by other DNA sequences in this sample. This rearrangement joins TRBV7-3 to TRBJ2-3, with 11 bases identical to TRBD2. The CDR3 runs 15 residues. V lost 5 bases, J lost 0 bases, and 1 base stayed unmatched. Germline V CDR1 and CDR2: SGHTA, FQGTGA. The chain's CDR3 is CASSVAGGSTDTQYF. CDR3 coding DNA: TGTGCCAGCAGCGTAGCGGGAGGGAGCACAGATACGCAGTATTTT.

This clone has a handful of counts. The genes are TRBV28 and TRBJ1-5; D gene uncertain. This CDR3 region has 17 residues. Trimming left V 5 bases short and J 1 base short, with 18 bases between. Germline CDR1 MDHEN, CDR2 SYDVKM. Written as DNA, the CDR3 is TGTGCCAGCAGTCCGCCCTGGAGAGGAGGGAGCAATCAGCCCCAGCATTTT. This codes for CASSPPWRGGSNQPQHF.

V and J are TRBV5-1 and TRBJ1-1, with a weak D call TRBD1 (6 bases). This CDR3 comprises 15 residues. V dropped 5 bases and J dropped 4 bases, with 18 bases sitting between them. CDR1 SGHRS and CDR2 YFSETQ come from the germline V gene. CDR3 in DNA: TGCGCCAGCAGGTACTCCTTCGGGGGGGCCACTGAAGCTTTCTTT. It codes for CASRYSFGGATEAFF.

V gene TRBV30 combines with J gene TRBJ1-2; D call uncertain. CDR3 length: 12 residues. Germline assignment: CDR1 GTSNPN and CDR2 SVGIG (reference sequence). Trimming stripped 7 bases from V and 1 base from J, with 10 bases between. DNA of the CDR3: TGTGCCTTTGAGGTCGGTAACTATGGCTACACCTTC. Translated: CAFEVGNYGYTF.

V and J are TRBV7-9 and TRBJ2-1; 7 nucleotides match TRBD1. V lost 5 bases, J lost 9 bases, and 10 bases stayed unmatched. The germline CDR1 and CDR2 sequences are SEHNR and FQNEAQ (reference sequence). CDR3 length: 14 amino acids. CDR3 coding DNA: TGTGCCAGCAGCCTACCCGACAGGGTGGGTGAGCAGTTCTTC. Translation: CASSLPDRVGEQFF.

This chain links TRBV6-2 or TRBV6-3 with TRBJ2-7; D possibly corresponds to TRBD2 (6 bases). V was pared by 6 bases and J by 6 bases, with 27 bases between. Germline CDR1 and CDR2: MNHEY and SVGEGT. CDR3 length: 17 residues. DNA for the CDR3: TGTGCCAGCAGCTTTAACTCCCGGGACTCCAGCCGGGGCGAGCAGTACTTC. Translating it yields CASSFNSRDSSRGEQYF.

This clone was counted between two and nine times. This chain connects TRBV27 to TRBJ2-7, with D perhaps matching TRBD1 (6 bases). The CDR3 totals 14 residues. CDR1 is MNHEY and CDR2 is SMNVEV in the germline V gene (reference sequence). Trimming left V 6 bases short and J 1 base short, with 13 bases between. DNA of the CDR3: TGTGCCAGCAGCCTCGCGCAGGGGTCCTACGAGCAGTACTTC. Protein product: CASSLAQGSYEQYF.

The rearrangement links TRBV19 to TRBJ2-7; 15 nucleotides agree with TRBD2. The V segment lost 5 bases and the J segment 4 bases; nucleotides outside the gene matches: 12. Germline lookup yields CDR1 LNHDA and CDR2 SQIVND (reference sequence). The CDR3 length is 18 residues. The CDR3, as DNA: TGTGCCAGTAGTCCCAGGACTAGCGGGAGGGCCTATGGTTACGAGCAGTACTTC. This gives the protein CASSPRTSGRAYGYEQYF. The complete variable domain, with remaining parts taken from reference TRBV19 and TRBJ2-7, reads DGGITQSPKYLFRKEGQNVTLSCEQNLNHDAMYWYRQDPGQGLRLIYYSQIVNDFQKGDIAEGYSVSREKKESFPLTVTSAQKNPTAFYLCASSPRTSGRAYGYEQYFGPGTRLTVT.

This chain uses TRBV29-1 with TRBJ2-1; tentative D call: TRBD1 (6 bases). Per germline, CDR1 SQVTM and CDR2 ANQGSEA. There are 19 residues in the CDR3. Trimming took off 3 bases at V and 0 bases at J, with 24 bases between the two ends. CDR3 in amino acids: CSVEVGFGQLRRSYNEQFF. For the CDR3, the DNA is TGCAGCGTTGAGGTTGGTTTCGGACAGTTGAGACGCTCCTACAATGAGCAGTTCTTC.

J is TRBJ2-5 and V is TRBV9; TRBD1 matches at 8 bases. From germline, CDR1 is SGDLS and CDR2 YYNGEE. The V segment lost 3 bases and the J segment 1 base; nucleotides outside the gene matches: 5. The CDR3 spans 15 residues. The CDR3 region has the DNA TGTGCCAGCAGCGGATCGACAGGGGCCCAAGAGACCCAGTACTTC. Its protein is CASSGSTGAQETQYF.

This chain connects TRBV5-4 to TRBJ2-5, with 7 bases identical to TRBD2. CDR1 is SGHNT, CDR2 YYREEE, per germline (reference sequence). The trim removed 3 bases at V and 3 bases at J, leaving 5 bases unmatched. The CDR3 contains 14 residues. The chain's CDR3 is CASSSVGREETQYF. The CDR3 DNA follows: TGTGCCAGCAGCTCGGTGGGGAGGGAAGAGACCCAGTACTTC.

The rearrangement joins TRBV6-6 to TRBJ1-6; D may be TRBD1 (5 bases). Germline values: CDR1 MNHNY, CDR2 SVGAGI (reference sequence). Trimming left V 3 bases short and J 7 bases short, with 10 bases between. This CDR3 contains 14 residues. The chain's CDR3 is CASSYGGNNSPLHF. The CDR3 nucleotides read TGTGCCAGCAGTTATGGGGGGAACAATTCACCCCTCCACTTT.